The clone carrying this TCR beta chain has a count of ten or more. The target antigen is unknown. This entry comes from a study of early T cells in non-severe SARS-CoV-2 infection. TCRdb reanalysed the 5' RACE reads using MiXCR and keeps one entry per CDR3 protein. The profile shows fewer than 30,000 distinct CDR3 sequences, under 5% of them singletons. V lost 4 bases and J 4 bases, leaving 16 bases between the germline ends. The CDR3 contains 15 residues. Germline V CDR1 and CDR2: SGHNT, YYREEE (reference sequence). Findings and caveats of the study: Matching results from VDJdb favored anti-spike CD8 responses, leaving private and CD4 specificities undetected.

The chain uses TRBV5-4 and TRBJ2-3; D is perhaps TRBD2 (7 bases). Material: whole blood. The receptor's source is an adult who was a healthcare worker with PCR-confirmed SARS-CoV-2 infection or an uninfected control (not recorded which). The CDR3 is CASSGGGAVADTQYF. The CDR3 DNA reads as TGTGCCAGCAGCGGAGGGGGGGCGGTCGCAGATACGCAGTATTTT.